Shown below are 21 T cell receptor beta chains from a single sample sequenced in a study of blood T cell repertoires in COVID-19 (dated by TCRdb to the early 2020s). Library method: the immunoSEQ multiplex PCR assay. TCRdb stores this immuneACCESS table with in-frame sequences only. Part of the clones is absent; in the studies checked, under half of the shortfall reflects unresolved V genes, and no reason is known for the rest. The sample contains under 200,000 clones, under 90% of them found a single time. The ten largest make up 3% to 4% of the sample. The sample comprised PBMCs or T cells enriched from blood (not recorded which). The receptors stem from a woman aged 55-70 years who had recovered from COVID-19.

This clone is a singleton in its sample. The chain recombines TRBV19 with TRBJ1-5; possibly TRBD1 for D (5 bases). Germline V CDR1 and CDR2: LNHDA, SQIVND (reference sequence). The CDR3 is 15 amino acids. The ends were cut back, 6 bases at V and 1 base at J, with 13 bases in the middle. The DNA for the CDR3 is TGTGCCAGTAGACCGGGGGAGGGAAGCAATCAGCCCCAGCATTTT. It is translated as CASRPGEGSNQPQHF.

This clone was found once. The rearrangement links TRBV5-1 to TRBJ1-2; 9 nucleotides align to TRBD1. Trimming cost V 3 bases and J 7 bases; bases outside gene matches: 4. In germline, CDR1 is SGHRS, CDR2 YFSETQ. The CDR3 is 13 residues long. This CDR3 is CASSYGTGSGYTF. CDR3 sequence (DNA): TGCGCCAGCAGCTATGGGACAGGGAGTGGCTACACCTTC. The entire variable domain, with the rest obtained from reference TRBV5-1 and TRBJ1-2, is as follows: KAGVTQTPRYLIKTRGQQVTLSCSPISGHRSVSWYQQTPGQGLQFLFEYFSETQRNKGNFPGRFSGRQFSNSRSEMNVSTLELGDSALYLCASSYGTGSGYTFGSGTRLTVV.

V is TRBV5-5 and J is TRBJ1-4; 10 nucleotides match TRBD1. The CDR3 runs to 18 residues. After removal of 4 bases from V and 4 bases from J, the junction contained 13 bases not matched to a gene. The germline V gene has CDR1 SGHKS and CDR2 YYEKEE (reference sequence). CDR3 protein: CASSPGTGAKRGNEKLFF. CDR3 sequence (DNA): TGTGCCAGCAGCCCCGGGACAGGGGCGAAAAGGGGTAATGAAAAACTGTTTTTT.

This rearrangement joins TRBV5-4 to TRBJ2-3; 8 bases are a match to TRBD2. The J segment lost 2 bases and the V segment lost 2 bases, leaving 7 bases of the junction unmatched. The CDR3 consists of 16 residues. From germline, CDR1 is SGHNT and CDR2 YYREEE (reference sequence). In nucleotides, the CDR3 is TGTGCCAGCAGCTTTGGCCGGGGGGGCACCACAGATACGCAGTATTTT. Protein product: CASSFGRGGTTDTQYF.

CDR3 in amino acids: CSVSGTVNTGELFF. In DNA form, the CDR3 reads TGCAGCGTGTCCGGGACAGTGAACACCGGGGAGCTGTTTTTT. The chain recombines TRBV29-1 with TRBJ2-2; 7 bases are shared with TRBD1. Trimming took 6 bases from V and 1 from J; bases not matched to a gene: 5. This CDR3 region has 14 residues. Looked up from germline, CDR1 is SQVTM and CDR2 is ANQGSEA.

This clone occurred many times. The J gene is TRBJ2-5, the V gene TRBV2; D is possibly TRBD2 (7 bases). This CDR3 region has 14 residues. Looked up from germline, CDR1 is SNHLY and CDR2 is FYNNEI. The ends were cut back, 3 bases at V and 5 bases at J, with 13 bases in the middle. The CDR3 loop reads CASSEGGLRETQYF. CDR3 nucleotides: TGTGCCAGCAGTGAGGGGGGGCTACGTGAGACCCAGTACTTC.

The chain links TRBV29-1 to TRBJ1-1; 9 nucleotides match TRBD1. V lost 2 bases and J lost 3; bases outside the gene matches: 13. Germline CDR1 SQVTM, CDR2 ANQGSEA. This CDR3 is built from 17 residues. The CDR3 bases are TGCAGCGTTGAATTAGGACAGGGGAAAACTACGGACACTGAAGCTTTCTTT. Encoded protein: CSVELGQGKTTDTEAFF.

The chain links TRBV20-1 to TRBJ2-1, with 10 bases aligning to TRBD2. There are 18 residues in the CDR3. The V segment lost 3 bases and the J segment 3 bases; nucleotides outside the gene matches: 14. Germline CDR1 DFQATT, CDR2 SNEGSKA (reference sequence). The CDR3 nucleotides are TGCAGTGCTAGTTCGGCTAGCGGGGGCCATAATATCTACAATGAGCAGTTCTTC. Encoded protein: CSASSASGGHNIYNEQFF.

The J gene is TRBJ2-7, the V gene TRBV4-1; 9 bases are shared with TRBD1. The CDR3 covers 16 residues. V gave up 2 bases and J gave up 0 bases; unmatched junction bases: 5. The germline gives CDR1 MGHRA, CDR2 YSYEKL. The CDR3 DNA reads TGCGCCAGCAGCCAAACGACAGGGGGGAGCTCCTACGAGCAGTACTTC. Its translation is CASSQTTGGSSYEQYF.

This clone was observed once. The V call is TRBV5-6, the J call TRBJ2-7; 8 bases agree with TRBD2. This CDR3 has 15 residues. Germline CDR1 is SGHDT and CDR2 is YYEEEE. V was pared by 5 bases and J by 1 base, with 8 bases of the junction left unmatched. The CDR3 DNA sequence: TGTGCCAGCAGTCAAATAGCGGGATCATCCTACGAGCAGTACTTC. Translation gives CASSQIAGSSYEQYF.

The chain couples TRBV4-1 to TRBJ2-1, with 15 nucleotides matching TRBD2. Trimming cost V 3 bases and J 4 bases; bases outside gene matches: 10. The germline V gene encodes CDR1 MGHRA and CDR2 YSYEKL. This CDR3 comprises 19 residues. The chain's CDR3 is CASSHPGLAGGPTYNEQFF. Here the CDR3 DNA reads TGCGCCAGCAGCCACCCGGGACTAGCGGGGGGCCCCACTTACAATGAGCAGTTCTTC.

J is TRBJ2-5 and V is TRBV5-6; 10 bases align to TRBD2. Trimming removed 3 bases from V and 2 bases from J; junction bases left unmatched: 4. The CDR3 extends over 15 amino acids. Germline V gene sequence: CDR1 SGHDT, CDR2 YYEEEE. CDR3 nucleotide sequence: TGTGCCAGCAGCTGGGCGACTAGCGGGCAAGAGACCCAGTACTTC. Translating gives CASSWATSGQETQYF.

The CDR3 is CASSHTLGLSLGYGYTF. CDR3 sequence (DNA): TGTGCCAGCAGCCACACGCTAGGCCTTTCTCTTGGCTATGGCTACACCTTC. The J gene is TRBJ1-2, the V gene TRBV14; D not certain. The CDR3 has 17 residues. CDR1 is SGHDN, CDR2 FVKESK, per germline. Trimming pared 3 bases from V and 4 bases from J, leaving 21 bases between.

V is TRBV19 and J is TRBJ2-1, with D perhaps TRBD2 (7 bases). V lost 6 bases and J lost 1, with 16 bases in between. CDR1 and CDR2 from the germline V gene are LNHDA and SQIVND (reference sequence). The CDR3 covers 16 residues. The CDR3 is CASRPLAGASYNEQFF. DNA of the CDR3: TGTGCCAGTAGACCCCTGGCGGGGGCTTCCTACAATGAGCAGTTCTTC.

As regards this clone: The junction shows a germline mismatch at one end, possibly a read error. The J gene is TRBJ1-3, the V gene TRBV6-4; 10 nucleotides match TRBD1. CDR3 length equals 15 residues. Germline V gene sequence: CDR1 MRHNA, CDR2 SNTAGT. In DNA, the CDR3 is TGTGCCAGCAGCGGAAGGACAGGGGGACGGAAACACCATATATTT. It specifies CASSGRTGGRKHHIF.

The CDR3 loop reads CASSRQAYEAFF. The CDR3 DNA follows: TGTGCCAGCAGTCGACAGGCTTATGAAGCTTTCTTT. V is TRBV12-3 or TRBV12-4 and J is TRBJ1-1; D is possibly TRBD1 (6 bases). Trimming took 5 bases from V and 7 from J, leaving 11 bases between them. The CDR3 spans 12 residues.

This chain connects TRBV7-8 to TRBJ2-7, with a tentative D call TRBD2 (7 bases). V was clipped by 1 base and J by 4 bases, with 14 bases between them. The CDR3 runs to 15 residues. CDR1 is SGHVS and CDR2 is FQNEAQ in the germline V gene. Here the CDR3 reads CASSLVGGRSYEQYF. CDR3 nucleotide sequence: TGTGCCAGCAGCTTAGTCGGGGGGCGAAGTTACGAGCAGTACTTC. Full variable domain (missing parts from reference TRBV7-8 and TRBJ2-7): GAGVSQSPRYKVAKRGQDVALRCDPISGHVSLFWYQQALGQGPEFLTYFQNEAQLDKSGLPSDRFFAERPEGSVSTLKIQRTQQEDSAVYLCASSLVGGRSYEQYFGPGTRLTVT.

The rearrangement joins TRBV7-9 to TRBJ2-3; perhaps TRBD2 as D (7 bases). Trimming left V 3 bases short and J 5 bases short, with 12 bases between. The CDR3 spans 14 residues. Germline lookup yields CDR1 SEHNR and CDR2 FQNEAQ (reference sequence). Here the CDR3 reads CASSFGGGIDTQYF. CDR3 DNA sequence: TGTGCCAGCAGCTTTGGGGGGGGCATAGATACGCAGTATTTT.

The V and J genes are TRBV3-1 (or the pseudogene TRBV3-2) and TRBJ1-3; unclear D gene. Trimming cost V 0 bases and J 2 bases, with 8 bases left between them. Germline values: CDR1 LGHDT, CDR2 YNNKEL (reference sequence). The CDR3 spans 15 residues. The CDR3 sequence: CASSQDRTAGNTIYF. The CDR3 DNA reads as TGTGCCAGCAGCCAAGATCGCACAGCTGGAAACACCATATATTTT.

The chain uses TRBV5-6 and TRBJ2-7; 10 bases fit TRBD1. V lost 3 bases, J lost 2 bases, and 5 bases stayed unmatched. CDR3 length: 15 residues. Germline V CDR1 and CDR2: SGHDT, YYEEEE. This chain's CDR3 is CASSYGTGVTYEQYF. The CDR3 DNA reads as TGTGCCAGCAGCTATGGGACAGGGGTGACCTACGAGCAGTACTTC.

V is TRBV3-1 (or the pseudogene TRBV3-2) and J is TRBJ1-6; the D is unclear. The CDR3 contains 15 residues. V lost 4 bases and J lost 3, with 10 bases in between. Germline V gene sequence: CDR1 LGHDT, CDR2 YNNKEL (reference sequence). The CDR3 sequence is CASSLAGFYNSPLHF. The CDR3 nucleotides read TGTGCCAGCAGCCTCGCAGGTTTCTATAATTCACCCCTCCACTTT.